The present entry profiles one T cell receptor (beta chain) with its context. The antigen remains undetermined. This specimen comes from a study of T cell clones after liver transplantation. Study context: Samples came from ITN030ST, which attempted immunosuppression withdrawal within 2 years of liver transplantation. Subjects received no induction therapy and standard immunosuppression until randomization at 12-24 months post-transplant. Timepoints were pre-transplant, pre-withdrawal, and after withdrawal was completed or failed. Regarding the study as a whole: Migration into the graft, not deletion, may explain lost graft donor-reactive T cells.

Trimming removed 2 bases at V and 5 bases at J, with 12 bases between. The CDR3 is 15 amino acids. Germline V gene data show CDR1 as SGHTA and CDR2 as FQGTGA. The method was immunoSEQ multiplex PCR; TCRdb's version includes in-frame clones alone and lacks a portion of them. The repertoire consists of tens of thousands of clones, with roughly 70% occurring once and the leading ten covering roughly a tenth. The gene calls are TRBV7-3 and TRBJ2-2; unclear D gene. The TCR comes from a human patient who received a liver transplant. Some T cells may have come from the graft donor. This sample comprised CD4+ T cells from blood, obtained at the 22-month timepoint. CDR3 sequence: CASSLQSARTGELFF. As DNA, the CDR3 is TGTGCCAGCAGCTTACAGTCTGCAAGGACCGGGGAGCTGTTTTTT. Combining the CDR3 with reference TRBV7-3 and TRBJ2-2 gives the whole variable domain GAGVSQTPSNKVTEKGKYVELRCDPISGHTALYWYRQSLGQGPEFLIYFQGTGAADDSGLPNDRFFAVRPEGSVSTLKIQRTERGDSAVYLCASSLQSARTGELFFGEGSRLTVL.